The next 17 T cell receptor beta chains were all read from a single sample in a study of T cell changes during pregnancy in multiple sclerosis. Repertoires were generated with immunoSEQ multiplex PCR, while TCRdb's copy carries only in-frame clones and drops some. The repertoire holds roughly 77,000 clones, roughly 90% seen once, with around 2% in the top ten. Specimen: peripheral blood, collected in the second trimester of pregnancy. These receptors were taken from a female donor with multiple sclerosis, enrolled in a pregnancy study.

V and J are TRBV5-1 and TRBJ2-3, with 12 bases lining up with TRBD2. The CDR3 consists of 16 residues. Germline V gene lookup returns CDR1 SGHRS and CDR2 YFSETQ. Trimming at V came to 0 bases and at J to 2 bases, leaving 1 base not matched to a gene. The chain's CDR3 is CASSLGLAGATDTQYF. CDR3 DNA sequence: TGCGCCAGCAGCTTGGGACTAGCGGGGGCCACAGATACGCAGTATTTT.

The chain combines TRBV11-2 with TRBJ2-7, with D tentatively TRBD1 (6 bases). The V end was cut by 5 bases, the J end by 0 bases, with 11 bases between. The germline V gene encodes CDR1 SGHAT and CDR2 FQNNGV. CDR3 length: 14 amino acids. CDR3: CASSPGDNSYEQYF. CDR3 nucleotides: TGTGCCAGCAGCCCTGGGGACAACTCCTACGAGCAGTACTTC.

The rearrangement uses TRBV10-3 and TRBJ2-2; 10 bases fit TRBD1. J gave up 7 bases and V 6 bases, and 5 bases lay outside the gene matches. The CDR3 has 14 amino acids. Germline lookup yields CDR1 ENHRY and CDR2 SYGVKD. CDR3 in amino acids: CAIRPGQGFGELFF. CDR3 DNA: TGTGCCATCAGGCCGGGACAGGGGTTCGGGGAGCTGTTTTTT.

This clone has more than one count but fewer than ten. This sequence joins TRBV2 and TRBJ2-1; D is unresolved. The CDR3 consists of 11 residues. Germline CDR1 and CDR2: SNHLY and FYNNEI. The V and J ends lost 6 bases and 7 bases respectively, with 7 bases between them. The CDR3 loop reads CASRSVNEQFF. Here the CDR3 DNA reads TGTGCCAGCAGGTCGGTTAATGAGCAGTTCTTC.

The V and J genes are TRBV18 and TRBJ2-7; 14 bases align to TRBD2. The V gene's germline CDR1 is KGHSH and CDR2 LQKENI. V lost 4 bases to trimming and J lost 4 bases; unmatched junction nucleotides: 15. The CDR3 contains 19 residues. CDR3: CASSHPGLAGVYGRYEQYF. The CDR3 bases are TGTGCCAGCTCACACCCGGGACTAGCGGGAGTTTATGGGCGATACGAGCAGTACTTC.

V is TRBV7-6 and J is TRBJ2-3; the D gene is possibly TRBD1 (7 bases). Germline CDR1 and CDR2: SGHVS and FNYEAQ. V lost 8 bases to trimming and J lost 6 bases, with 9 bases between them. The CDR3 is 11 amino acids. This CDR3 reads CASSGGDTQYF. In nucleotides, the CDR3 is TGTGCCAGCTCAGGGGGGGATACGCAGTATTTT. Complete variable domain (other parts from reference TRBV7-6 and TRBJ2-3): GAGVSQSPRYKVTKRGQDVALRCDPISGHVSLYWYRQALGQGPEFLTYFNYEAQQDKSGLPNDRFSAERPEGSISTLTIQRTEQRDSAMYRCASSGGDTQYFGPGTRLTVL.

The chain carries TRBV28 and TRBJ2-2, with 7 bases matching TRBD2. J was trimmed by 7 bases and V by 10 bases; bases with no gene match: 6. Germline CDR1 MDHEN, CDR2 SYDVKM. The CDR3 covers 12 residues. In DNA form, the CDR3 reads TGTGCCAACCAGGGAGGGAGCGGGGAGCTGTTTTTT. Encoded protein: CANQGGSGELFF.

This clone has only a few counts. The chain employs TRBV2 and TRBJ1-6; 8 bases are a match to TRBD1. Trimming cost V 6 bases and J 11 bases; bases outside gene matches: 12. The CDR3 is made up of 15 amino acids. The germline gives CDR1 SNHLY, CDR2 FYNNEI. CDR3: CASRKNRGGPTPLHF. CDR3 nucleotides: TGTGCCAGCAGGAAGAACAGGGGGGGGCCGACACCCCTCCACTTT.

The gene calls are TRBV28 and TRBJ1-2, with D perhaps matching TRBD1 (5 bases). V was shortened by 5 bases and J by 8 bases, with 15 bases between the two germline ends. The CDR3 loop spans 13 amino acids. Germline assignment: CDR1 MDHEN and CDR2 SYDVKM. The DNA for the CDR3 is TGTGCCAGCAGTCCGTGGGGGGGAGGCGGCTACACCTTC. Its translation is CASSPWGGGGYTF.

V is TRBV5-1 and J is TRBJ2-7; 10 nucleotides agree with TRBD1. Germline V gene sequence: CDR1 SGHRS, CDR2 YFSETQ. J was trimmed by 5 bases and V by 1 base; bases with no gene match: 3. The CDR3 is made up of 14 amino acids. This CDR3 reads CASSLRQGANEQYF. In nucleotides, the CDR3 is TGCGCCAGCAGCTTGAGACAGGGGGCGAACGAGCAGTACTTC.

The chain is built from TRBV4-1 and TRBJ2-1, with 14 bases fitting TRBD2. The CDR3 loop spans 18 amino acids. V lost 4 bases, J lost 0 bases, and 5 bases stayed unmatched. The germline V gene has CDR1 MGHRA and CDR2 YSYEKL. The CDR3 DNA is TGCGCCAGCAGCCGGGGACTAGCGGGGGTGAGCTCCTACAATGAGCAGTTCTTC. Translating it yields CASSRGLAGVSSYNEQFF.

The V call is TRBV30, the J call TRBJ1-2; no firm D call. The V and J ends lost 0 bases and 4 bases respectively, with 15 bases between them. Germline loops: CDR1 GTSNPN, CDR2 SVGIG (reference sequence). This CDR3 contains 15 residues. The chain's CDR3 is CAWSVRQLTGYGYTF. CDR3 coding DNA: TGTGCCTGGAGTGTGAGGCAGCTCACTGGCTATGGCTACACCTTC.

The chain links TRBV5-6 to TRBJ2-2, with 8 bases fitting TRBD1. The length of the CDR3 is 16 residues. Germline assignment: CDR1 SGHDT and CDR2 YYEEEE. V was clipped by 1 base and J by 4 bases; unmatched bases: 6. CDR3 bases: TGTGCCAGCAGCTTGCGGGGTGGACAGGGCACCGGGGAGCTGTTTTTT. It specifies CASSLRGGQGTGELFF.

The gene calls are TRBV28 and TRBJ2-7; 7 bases line up with TRBD2. The CDR3 extends over 14 amino acids. Germline CDR1 reads MDHEN; CDR2 reads SYDVKM. J was trimmed by 5 bases and V by 5 bases; bases with no gene match: 9. This CDR3 is CASSPAGVGDEQYF. CDR3 coding DNA: TGTGCCAGCAGTCCCGCGGGGGTCGGCGACGAGCAGTACTTC. Combining the CDR3 with reference TRBV28 and TRBJ2-7 gives the whole variable domain DVKVTQSSRYLVKRTGEKVFLECVQDMDHENMFWYRQDPGLGLRLIYFSYDVKMKEKGDIPEGYSVSREKKERFSLILESASTNQTSMYLCASSPAGVGDEQYFGPGTRLTVT.

The J gene is TRBJ2-7, the V gene TRBV30; D is possibly TRBD1 (6 bases). V was pared by 5 bases and J by 2 bases, with 16 bases between. CDR3 size: 14 residues. The germline CDR1 and CDR2 sequences are GTSNPN and SVGIG (reference sequence). This CDR3 is CAWSPLDSTYEQYF. The CDR3 coding sequence is TGTGCCTGGTCTCCTCTGGACAGCACCTACGAGCAGTACTTC.

The chain joins TRBV19 to TRBJ1-1; TRBD1 agrees at 12 bases. CDR3 length equals 16 residues. The V gene end was trimmed by 4 bases and the J gene end by 0 bases; junction bases not matched to a gene: 3. Germline V gives CDR1 LNHDA, CDR2 SQIVND (reference sequence). CDR3 protein: CASSTGTGGMNTEAFF. Here the CDR3 DNA reads TGTGCCAGTAGTACGGGGACAGGGGGCATGAACACTGAAGCTTTCTTT.

The rearrangement uses TRBV9 and TRBJ2-3; TRBD2 matches 9 bases. With 4 bases clipped from V and 0 bases from J, the junction kept 15 bases outside the gene matches. The germline CDR1 and CDR2 sequences are SGDLS and YYNGEE. This CDR3 has 19 amino acids. This CDR3 is CASSSSGLAGVGSTDTQYF. The CDR3 DNA follows: TGTGCCAGCAGCTCCTCGGGGTTAGCGGGAGTAGGTAGCACAGATACGCAGTATTTT.